The TCR beta chain under discussion was sequenced for a study of T cells in Graves' hyperthyroidism and ophthalmopathy. This clonotype occurred many times. RNA transcripts provided the source from which TCR beta CDR3 regions were amplified. The TCR CDR3 first-round RT-PCR relied on the HTBI primer set. TCRdb re-called the multiplex PCR reads with MiXCR, one entry per CDR3 protein. The sample lists under 400,000 distinct CDR3 sequences, less than 15% occurring once. Germline V gene data show CDR1 as DFQATT and CDR2 as SNEGSKA (reference sequence). The CDR3 length is 15 residues. V was trimmed by 5 bases and J by 1 base, leaving 15 bases between them.

The sample consisted of blood. The source is a woman between 18 and 29 years old with Graves' hyperthyroidism. The chain employs TRBV20-1 and TRBJ1-5, with D possibly matching TRBD1 (6 bases). The chain's CDR3 is CSAFLPGQSNQPQHF. CDR3 in DNA: TGCAGTGCTTTCCTACCTGGACAGAGCAATCAGCCCCAGCATTTT.